Listed below are T cell receptor beta chains from one sample, sequenced in a study of cytomegalovirus exposure and HLA in healthy donors. Some clones are missing from TCRdb's copy, which holds only in-frame ones; the method was immunoSEQ multiplex PCR. Of 90,000 or so clones listed, just under 70% were seen once; the top ten hold 2.7%. Source material: PBMCs. The receptors here all came from a man aged 50 or older in good health and CMV-seronegative. The CDR3 runs from the conserved cysteine through the conserved F or W. The order of the fields is clone size, D gene, CDR3 length, J gene, V gene, CDR3 protein, CDR3 DNA. D genes are given only for firm matches. Clone size, where shown, is once, few, many, or a class for clones that have expanded.

clone_size: .
d_call: TRBD2
cdr3_length: 18
j_call: TRBJ2-3
v_call: TRBV4-2
cdr3_aa: CASSQGASGGRGADTQYF
cdr3_nt: TGTGCCAGCAGCCAAGGGGCTTCCGGCGGGAGGGGGGCAGATACGCAGTATTTT

clone_size: few
d_call: .
cdr3_length: 19
j_call: TRBJ2-5
v_call: TRBV21-1
cdr3_aa: CASSKAVTGSKPREETQYF
cdr3_nt: TGTGCCAGCAGCAAAGCGGTGACAGGTAGCAAGCCCAGGGAAGAGACCCAGTACTTC

clone_size: .
d_call: .
cdr3_length: 13
j_call: TRBJ1-2
v_call: TRBV7-2
cdr3_aa: CASSSQGSYGYTF
cdr3_nt: TGTGCCAGCAGCTCCCAGGGATCCTATGGCTACACCTTC

clone_size: few
d_call: .
cdr3_length: 13
j_call: TRBJ1-1
v_call: TRBV28
cdr3_aa: CASSPVKNTEAFF
cdr3_nt: TGTGCCAGCAGCCCAGTAAAGAACACTGAAGCTTTCTTT

clone_size: .
d_call: .
cdr3_length: 16
j_call: TRBJ2-2
v_call: TRBV4-2
cdr3_aa: CASSHPGMSNTGELFF
cdr3_nt: TGTGCCAGCAGCCACCCCGGGATGTCGAACACCGGGGAGCTGTTTTTT

clone_size: .
d_call: .
cdr3_length: 14
j_call: TRBJ2-5
v_call: TRBV2
cdr3_aa: CASSVLSTQETQYF
cdr3_nt: TGTGCCAGCAGTGTCTTGAGTACCCAAGAGACCCAGTACTTC

clone_size: .
d_call: .
cdr3_length: 17
j_call: TRBJ1-2
v_call: TRBV27
cdr3_aa: CASSALPTGRDYYGYTF
cdr3_nt: TGTGCCAGCAGCGCTCTCCCGACAGGAAGAGACTACTATGGCTACACCTTC

clone_size: .
d_call: .
cdr3_length: 14
j_call: TRBJ1-5
v_call: TRBV7-9
cdr3_aa: CASSLTGQNQPQHF
cdr3_nt: TGTGCCAGCAGCTTGACAGGACAAAATCAGCCCCAGCATTTT

clone_size: .
d_call: TRBD1
cdr3_length: 13
j_call: TRBJ1-4
v_call: TRBV5-4
cdr3_aa: CASSYQQGEKLFF
cdr3_nt: TGTGCCAGCAGCTACCAACAGGGGGAAAAACTGTTTTTT

clone_size: .
d_call: .
cdr3_length: 13
j_call: TRBJ2-1
v_call: TRBV5-1
cdr3_aa: CASAIGGANEQFF
cdr3_nt: TGCGCCAGCGCGATAGGGGGGGCCAATGAGCAGTTCTTC

clone_size: many
d_call: .
cdr3_length: 16
j_call: TRBJ2-3
v_call: TRBV5-4
cdr3_aa: CASTPGRLRSTDTQYF
cdr3_nt: TGTGCCAGCACGCCAGGACGACTACGAAGCACAGATACGCAGTATTTT

clone_size: .
d_call: TRBD1
cdr3_length: 17
j_call: TRBJ2-3
v_call: TRBV5-1
cdr3_aa: CASSLVGGQGMSDTQYF
cdr3_nt: TGCGCCAGCAGCTTGGTAGGGGGACAGGGTATGTCAGATACGCAGTATTTT

clone_size: once
d_call: TRBD1
cdr3_length: 14
j_call: TRBJ1-6
v_call: TRBV7-2
cdr3_aa: CASSFGTVNSPLHF
cdr3_nt: TGTGCCAGCAGCTTCGGGACAGTTAATTCACCCCTCCACTTT

clone_size: .
d_call: TRBD1
cdr3_length: 17
j_call: TRBJ1-1
v_call: TRBV7-6
cdr3_aa: CASTQTPGGFMNTEAFF
cdr3_nt: TGTGCCAGCACCCAAACTCCAGGGGGCTTCATGAACACTGAAGCTTTCTTT

clone_size: .
d_call: TRBD2
cdr3_length: 14
j_call: TRBJ2-5
v_call: TRBV7-2
cdr3_aa: CASSLAGVGETQYF
cdr3_nt: TGTGCCAGCAGCCTAGCGGGAGTGGGAGAGACCCAGTACTTC

clone_size: .
d_call: TRBD2
cdr3_length: 15
j_call: TRBJ2-2
v_call: TRBV25-1
cdr3_aa: CASSRGTSGSGELFF
cdr3_nt: TGTGCCAGCAGTAGAGGAACTAGCGGGAGTGGGGAGCTGTTTTTT

clone_size: .
d_call: TRBD1
cdr3_length: 15
j_call: TRBJ1-4
v_call: TRBV5-4
cdr3_aa: CASSPRQGAGEKLFF
cdr3_nt: TGTGCCAGCAGCCCCAGGCAGGGGGCCGGAGAAAAACTGTTTTTT

clone_size: many
d_call: TRBD1
cdr3_length: 16
j_call: TRBJ1-3
v_call: TRBV9
cdr3_aa: CASSVAGQGSGNTIYF
cdr3_nt: TGTGCCAGCAGCGTAGCAGGACAGGGCTCTGGAAACACCATATATTTT

clone_size: .
d_call: .
cdr3_length: 12
j_call: TRBJ1-1
v_call: TRBV29-1
cdr3_aa: CSVVYKNTEAFF
cdr3_nt: TGCAGCGTTGTATACAAGAACACTGAAGCTTTCTTT

clone_size: .
d_call: .
cdr3_length: 14
j_call: TRBJ2-3
v_call: TRBV4-3
cdr3_aa: CASSQILAGDTQYF
cdr3_nt: TGCGCCAGCAGCCAAATCCTAGCTGGAGATACGCAGTATTTT

clone_size: .
d_call: TRBD2
cdr3_length: 15
j_call: TRBJ2-2
v_call: TRBV5-1
cdr3_aa: CASSPSGGNTGELFF
cdr3_nt: TGCGCCAGCAGCCCAAGCGGGGGAAACACCGGGGAGCTGTTTTTT

clone_size: .
d_call: .
cdr3_length: 14
j_call: TRBJ1-2
v_call: TRBV11-2
cdr3_aa: CASSLDRASYGYTF
cdr3_nt: TGTGCCAGCAGCTTAGACAGGGCGAGCTATGGCTACACCTTC

clone_size: .
d_call: .
cdr3_length: 13
j_call: TRBJ1-4
v_call: TRBV4-3
cdr3_aa: CASSQLRTEKLFF
cdr3_nt: TGCGCCAGCAGCCAACTGCGGACAGAAAAACTGTTTTTT

clone_size: .
d_call: TRBD1
cdr3_length: 16
j_call: TRBJ2-5
v_call: TRBV5-1
cdr3_aa: CASSPNGQAYQETQYF
cdr3_nt: TGCGCCAGCAGCCCGAACGGACAGGCGTACCAAGAGACCCAGTACTTC

clone_size: .
d_call: .
cdr3_length: 15
j_call: TRBJ1-4
v_call: TRBV5-1
cdr3_aa: CASSGGTGPGEKLFF
cdr3_nt: TGCGCCAGCAGCGGCGGCACAGGGCCGGGAGAAAAACTGTTTTTT

clone_size: once
d_call: .
cdr3_length: 14
j_call: TRBJ2-5
v_call: TRBV5-1
cdr3_aa: CASSRLTGYETQYF
cdr3_nt: TGCGCCAGCAGCCGATTGACTGGGTACGAGACCCAGTACTTC

clone_size: .
d_call: TRBD1
cdr3_length: 14
j_call: TRBJ1-1
v_call: TRBV6-5
cdr3_aa: CASSYGTENTEAFF
cdr3_nt: TGTGCCAGCAGTTACGGGACAGAGAACACTGAAGCTTTCTTT

clone_size: .
d_call: .
cdr3_length: 14
j_call: TRBJ2-1
v_call: TRBV30
cdr3_aa: CAWTSEHGYNEQFF
cdr3_nt: TGTGCCTGGACTAGCGAACATGGGTACAATGAGCAGTTCTTC

clone_size: .
d_call: .
cdr3_length: 14
j_call: TRBJ2-7
v_call: TRBV13
cdr3_aa: CASSFRVSPYEQYF
cdr3_nt: TGTGCCAGCAGCTTCCGGGTTAGCCCCTACGAGCAGTACTTC

clone_size: .
d_call: .
cdr3_length: 11
j_call: TRBJ2-5
v_call: TRBV6-1
cdr3_aa: CASSLQETQYF
cdr3_nt: TGTGCCAGCAGTCTTCAAGAGACCCAGTACTTC

clone_size: .
d_call: .
cdr3_length: 13
j_call: TRBJ2-5
v_call: TRBV9
cdr3_aa: CASSAGVLETQYF
cdr3_nt: TGTGCCAGCAGCGCCGGGGTATTGGAGACCCAGTACTTC

clone_size: .
d_call: .
cdr3_length: 12
j_call: TRBJ1-2
v_call: TRBV15
cdr3_aa: CATSRDRAGYTF
cdr3_nt: TGTGCCACCAGCAGAGACAGGGCTGGCTACACCTTC

clone_size: .
d_call: .
cdr3_length: 13
j_call: TRBJ2-1
v_call: TRBV29-1
cdr3_aa: CSVEDPGQDEQFF
cdr3_nt: TGCAGCGTTGAAGACCCAGGGCAGGATGAGCAGTTCTTC

clone_size: .
d_call: TRBD1
cdr3_length: 19
j_call: TRBJ1-4
v_call: TRBV4-3
cdr3_aa: CASSQDFTRGLTTNEKLFF
cdr3_nt: TGCGCCAGCAGCCAAGATTTCACCAGGGGGCTGACGACTAATGAAAAACTGTTTTTT